The 10 T cell receptor beta chains below come from one sample, sequenced in a study of molecular identifiers for immune sequencing clone quantification. MiXCR, run by TCRdb on the PCR reads, gives a single entry per CDR3 protein. This table holds tens of thousands of distinct CDR3 sequences, approximately 18% found once. The sequenced material came from naive CD8+ T cells from blood, with Jurkat cell RNA spiked in. Indicated subset: FACS-sorted CD8+CD4-CCR7+CD45RA+ naive T cells. These receptor sequences come from a human donor in good health. Some libraries in this study had Jurkat cell RNA spiked in.

There are a few counts of this clonotype. The chain uses TRBV5-1 and TRBJ2-4; tentative D call: TRBD2 (5 bases). The V gene's germline CDR1 is SGHRS and CDR2 YFSETQ. Trimming took off 4 bases at V and 0 bases at J, with 14 bases between the two ends. This CDR3 comprises 16 residues. CDR3 in DNA: TGCGCCAGCAGCCGTGGTTCGGGGAAAGCCAAAAACATTCAGTACTTC. Translation gives CASSRGSGKAKNIQYF.

This clonotype was observed many times. This chain joins TRBV27 and TRBJ2-1; D is possibly TRBD2 (5 bases). The ends were cut back, 4 bases at V and 6 bases at J, with 16 bases in the middle. CDR1 and CDR2 from the germline V gene are MNHEY and SMNVEV (reference sequence). The CDR3 is 15 amino acids. In nucleotides, the CDR3 is TGTGCCAGCAGTTCGGTACGGGGTAGGGCCAATGAGCAGTTCTTC. It is translated as CASSSVRGRANEQFF.

At least ten counts were recorded for this clonotype. The rearrangement links TRBV7-9 to TRBJ2-7; the D gene is possibly TRBD1 (6 bases). The germline CDR1 and CDR2 sequences are SEHNR and FQNEAQ (reference sequence). V was clipped by 5 bases and J by 2 bases, with 16 bases between them. The CDR3 contains 15 residues. CDR3: CASSPGQLRPYEQYF. CDR3 DNA sequence: TGTGCCAGCAGCCCTGGACAGCTTCGTCCCTACGAGCAGTACTTC.

This clonotype has ten or more counts. The chain joins TRBV9 to TRBJ2-3; D possibly uses TRBD1 or TRBD2 (5 bases each). Germline V lookup: CDR1 SGDLS, CDR2 YYNGEE. CDR3 length equals 16 residues. V was shortened by 4 bases and J by 0 bases, with 15 bases between the two germline ends. CDR3 region: CASSPRRGGSTDTQYF. In nucleotides, the CDR3 is TGTGCCAGCAGCCCCAGAAGGGGCGGGAGCACAGATACGCAGTATTTT.

The CDR3 reads CASGETGVDEQYF. The CDR3 coding sequence is TGTGCCTCTGGGGAGACAGGGGTCGACGAGCAGTACTTC. This sequence joins TRBV5-6 and TRBJ2-7; 8 nucleotides align to TRBD1. Germline V gene lookup returns CDR1 SGHDT and CDR2 YYEEEE. CDR3 length equals 13 residues. After removal of 10 bases from V and 5 bases from J, the junction contained 11 bases not matched to a gene.

Many counts were recorded for this clonotype. The V and J genes are TRBV20-1 and TRBJ2-7; 10 nucleotides align to TRBD1. Germline V gene lookup returns CDR1 DFQATT and CDR2 SNEGSKA (reference sequence). The V segment lost 1 base and the J segment 3 bases; nucleotides outside the gene matches: 3. This CDR3 region has 14 residues. Here the CDR3 reads CSARGDRGLYEQYF. In DNA form, the CDR3 reads TGCAGTGCTAGAGGTGACAGGGGGCTCTACGAGCAGTACTTC.

Ten or more counts support this clonotype. The chain has TRBV6-5 and TRBJ2-7; 7 bases fit TRBD2. Germline values: CDR1 MNHEY, CDR2 SVGAGI. V gave up 4 bases and J gave up 5 bases; unmatched junction bases: 8. The CDR3 is 14 amino acids. Written as DNA, the CDR3 is TGTGCCAGCAGTTTACGGGAGGATGGTAACGAGCAGTACTTC. Translation gives CASSLREDGNEQYF.

For this clonotype: At one end the junction does not follow the germline gene, possibly because of a read error. The V call is TRBV12-3 or TRBV12-4, the J call TRBJ2-7; TRBD1 might be the D (5 bases). This CDR3 is 14 amino acids long. The CDR3 reads CASSLRGRGYEQCF. Written as DNA, the CDR3 is TGTGCCAGCAGTTTAAGGGGAAGAGGCTACGAGCAGTGCTTC.

This clonotype was seen ten or more times. This rearrangement joins TRBV7-9 to TRBJ2-7, with unresolved D. CDR1 and CDR2 from the germline V gene are SEHNR and FQNEAQ (reference sequence). V was cut by 2 bases and J by 2 bases, with 7 bases left in between. The CDR3 covers 13 residues. The CDR3 nucleotides are TGTGCCAGCAGCTTACCGCGAACCTACGAGCAGTACTTC. It specifies CASSLPRTYEQYF.

This clonotype was picked up many times. The chain recombines TRBV6-2 or TRBV6-3 with TRBJ1-1; 7 bases match TRBD1. The CDR3 totals 14 residues. V dropped 5 bases and J dropped 3; count of bases not matched to a gene: 6. Germline loops: CDR1 MNHEY, CDR2 SVGEGT. The CDR3 DNA reads TGTGCCAGCAGTGACCACAGGGGTTACACTGAAGCTTTCTTT. The encoded protein is CASSDHRGYTEAFF.